The rows below give T cell receptor beta chains drawn from one sample of a study of regulatory T cells in long-lasting Graves disease. One entry per CDR3 protein results from TCRdb running MiXCR on the multiplex PCR reads. This sample carries hundreds of thousands of distinct CDR3 sequences, 16% of them seen once, and the ten largest clones take roughly 30%. The sample was also linked to a second study, of T cells in Graves' hyperthyroidism and ophthalmopathy.

The sample here was peripheral blood mononuclear cells (PBMCs), taken at new diagnosis, from a patient treated with antithyroid drugs. The receptors originated from a man aged 35-49 years with Graves disease. The CDR3 runs from the conserved cysteine through the conserved F or W. A D gene is named only where the DNA matches it firmly. Size is omitted from some rows. Given values are once, few, many or a class for expanded clones.

j_call d_call clone_size v_call cdr3_nt cdr3_aa
TRBJ2-7 TRBD2 - TRBV10-3 TGTGCCATCCGACTAGCGGGGGCCTACGAGCAGTACTTC CAIRLAGAYEQYF
TRBJ1-1 - many TRBV5-1 TGCGCCAGCAGCTTGGATTACGGGCAGGGCGCTTTCTTT CASSLDYGQGAFF
TRBJ1-1 - - TRBV5-1 TGCGCCAGCAACCTCGGGGTGAACACTGAAGCTTTCTTT CASNLGVNTEAFF
TRBJ1-1 - many TRBV12-3/TRBV12-4 TGTGCCAGCAGTTTAACGGGGTTCATGCTTCAAGCTTTCTTT CASSLTGFMLQAFF
TRBJ1-1 - many TRBV5-1 TGCGCCAGCAGCTTGGGGACCAAAGGGGAAGGAAACACTGAAGCTTTCTTT CASSLGTKGEGNTEAFF
TRBJ1-4 - many TRBV2 TGTGCCAGCAGTGGTAGGGATGCATTTGAAAAACTGTTTTTT CASSGRDAFEKLFF
TRBJ2-5 - many TRBV9 TGTGCCAGCAGCGCCAGAATAGCGGTCCCACGAGAGACCCAGTACTTC CASSARIAVPRETQYF
TRBJ2-7 TRBD1 many TRBV7-3 TGTGCCAGCAGCTTTCGGGGTCCGGGACAGGGTACATTCCTGTACTTC CASSFRGPGQGTFLYF
TRBJ1-1 TRBD1 many TRBV12-3/TRBV12-4 TGTGCCAGCACCATAAGCAGGGGGTACGGGAACACTGAAGCTTTCTTT CASTISRGYGNTEAFF
TRBJ1-5 - many TRBV27 TGTGCCAGCAGTTTATCAGGGGGTCAGCCCCAGCATTTT CASSLSGGQPQHF
TRBJ1-3 - many TRBV5-1 TGCGCCAGCAGCTTGAGGTGGGGCAGGGCTGGAAACACCATATATTTT CASSLRWGRAGNTIYF
TRBJ2-1 TRBD2 - TRBV3-1 TGTGCCAGCAGCCCCTATAGCGGGAGCTCCTACAATGAGCAGTTCTTC CASSPYSGSSYNEQFF
TRBJ2-7 TRBD2 many TRBV27 TGTGCCAGCCTTTGGGGAGGGGAGCAGTACTTC CASLWGGEQYF
TRBJ1-4 - few TRBV12-3/TRBV12-4 TGTGCCAGCAGTTTAAGGCCCGCGGGCGGCGAAAAACTGTTTTTT CASSLRPAGGEKLFF
TRBJ1-2 TRBD1 - TRBV5-1 TGCGCCAGCAGCGAACCGGGACAGATCCATGGCTACACCTTC CASSEPGQIHGYTF
TRBJ1-1 - few TRBV24-1 TGTGCCACCAGTGATTTCGGGAACACTGAAGCTTTCTTT CATSDFGNTEAFF
TRBJ2-5 - - TRBV2 TGTGCCAGCAGAGGACCAGCTCAAGAGACCCAGTACTTC CASRGPAQETQYF
TRBJ2-3 TRBD2 many TRBV11-2 TGTGCCAGCAGCTTCACGGGGGGAGGAGGAGATACGCAGTATTTT CASSFTGGGGDTQYF
TRBJ2-2 TRBD1 - TRBV7-3 TGTGCCAGCAGCAGAGGGGACAGGGGGCGGGTCGGGGAGCTGTTTTTT CASSRGDRGRVGELFF
TRBJ1-5 - many TRBV28 TGTGCCAGCGTGGCAGGGATTAGCAATCAGCCCCAGCATTTT CASVAGISNQPQHF